These 8 T cell receptor beta chains originate from one sample sequenced in a study of CD8+ T cells in alopecia areata (dated by TCRdb to 2017 to 2018). The receptor library was made with the immunoSEQ multiplex PCR assay. To provide template for TCR sequencing, every sample had RNA extracted and reverse transcribed into cDNA. TCRdb took this table from immuneACCESS and kept in-frame rearrangements with V and J called. Such tables lack part of the clones; where checked against another copy, unresolved V genes explain under half of the gap, and the rest is unexplained. The sample table holds 120,000 or so clones, of which approximately 60% were seen once. Together, the top ten hold 5.7% of the sample. In light of the paper, this sample's time point label describes: around 4 weeks on oral tofacitinib. According to the study, the label for this sample's treatment or condition signals: oral pan-JAK inhibitor, 5-10 mg twice daily.

The source was CD4+ T cells sorted from blood, collected at week 4, from a patient treated with tofacitinib. The origin of the receptors is a human donor with alopecia areata.

The rearrangement joins TRBV30 to TRBJ2-5; D unclear. The DNA matches TRBJ2-7 better at its end, which makes the J call doubtful. Germline V lookup: CDR1 GTSNPN, CDR2 SVGIG (reference sequence). The CDR3 is made up of 13 amino acids. CDR3 sequence reads: CAWSDGPLHEQYF. In DNA form, the CDR3 reads TGTGCCTGGAGTGATGGACCGCTCCACGAGCAGTACTTC.

The chain uses TRBV29-1 and TRBJ1-2; D unresolved. Germline V gene data show CDR1 as SQVTM and CDR2 as ANQGSEA. This CDR3 region has 11 residues. Trimming shortened V by 7 bases and J by 5 bases, and 11 bases separated the two germline ends. The CDR3 DNA sequence: TGCAGCGGAGGCGGGAGTTATGGCTACACCTTC. It encodes CSGGGSYGYTF. The full variable domain, in which reference TRBV29-1 and TRBJ1-2 provide the parts outside the CDR3, is SAVISQKPSRDICQRGTSLTIQCQVDSQVTMMFWYRQQPGQSLTLIATANQGSEATYESGFVIDKFPISRPNLTFSTLTVSNMSPEDSSIYLCSGGGSYGYTFGSGTRLTVV.

The V call is TRBV9, the J call TRBJ2-3; 8 positions match TRBD2. The CDR3 has 14 residues. V shed 2 bases and J 1 base; nucleotides not matched to a gene: 0. Germline lookup yields CDR1 SGDLS and CDR2 YYNGEE. The DNA of the CDR3 is TGTGCCAGCAGCGTGACTAGCGGCACAGATACGCAGTATTTT. Protein product: CASSVTSGTDTQYF.

This CDR3 is CASSLSIDEQYF. CDR3 coding DNA: TGTGCCAGCAGTTTAAGCATCGACGAGCAGTACTTC. The rearrangement joins TRBV28 to TRBJ2-7; D unclear. Germline lookup yields CDR1 MDHEN and CDR2 SYDVKM. This CDR3 is built from 12 residues. V was shortened by 2 bases and J by 5 bases, with 7 bases between the two germline ends. Full variable domain (missing parts from reference TRBV28 and TRBJ2-7): DVKVTQSSRYLVKRTGEKVFLECVQDMDHENMFWYRQDPGLGLRLIYFSYDVKMKEKGDIPEGYSVSREKKERFSLILESASTNQTSMYLCASSLSIDEQYFGPGTRLTVT.

The V gene is TRBV29-1, the J gene TRBJ1-1; no clear D. Germline V gives CDR1 SQVTM, CDR2 ANQGSEA. Between the trimmed V and J ends, which lost 4 bases and 1 base, there was a span of 7 bases. This CDR3 spans 12 amino acids. The CDR3 sequence is CSVVPGNTEAFF. In DNA, the CDR3 is TGCAGCGTTGTCCCGGGGAACACTGAAGCTTTCTTT.

This rearrangement joins TRBV18 to TRBJ2-6; D gene ambiguous. The CDR3 sequence is 15 residues long. V gave up 4 bases and J gave up 2 bases, with 9 bases separating them. Germline V CDR1 and CDR2: KGHSH, LQKENI. The CDR3 reads CASSQVGTGANVLTF. CDR3 nucleotide sequence: TGTGCCAGCTCACAGGTTGGGACTGGGGCCAACGTCCTGACTTTC.

This chain links TRBV7-9 with TRBJ1-1; tentatively, D is TRBD1 (5 bases). The CDR3 has 15 residues. V was clipped by 5 bases and J by 3 bases, with 16 bases between them. Looked up from germline, CDR1 is SEHNR and CDR2 is FQNEAQ (reference sequence). The chain's CDR3 is CASSVPSGGYTEAFF. CDR3 coding DNA: TGTGCCAGCAGCGTCCCCAGCGGGGGTTACACTGAAGCTTTCTTT.

The chain couples TRBV4-1 to TRBJ1-1; TRBD1 might be the D (5 bases). CDR3 length equals 14 residues. Deletions cut 1 base from V and 0 bases from J, with 6 bases between. Germline V gene data show CDR1 as MGHRA and CDR2 as YSYEKL. CDR3 amino acids: CASSQGGVNTEAFF. The CDR3 DNA is TGCGCCAGCAGCCAAGGGGGCGTGAACACTGAAGCTTTCTTT.